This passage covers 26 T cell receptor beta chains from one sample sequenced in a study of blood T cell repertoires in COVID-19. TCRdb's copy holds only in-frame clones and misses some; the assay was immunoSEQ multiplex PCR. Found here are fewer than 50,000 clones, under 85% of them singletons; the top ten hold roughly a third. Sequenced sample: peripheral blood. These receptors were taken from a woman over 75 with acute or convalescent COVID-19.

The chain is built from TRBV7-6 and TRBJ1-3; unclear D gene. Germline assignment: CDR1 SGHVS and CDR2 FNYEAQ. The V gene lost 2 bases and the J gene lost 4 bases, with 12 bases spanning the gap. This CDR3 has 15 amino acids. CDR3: CASSLIAGKGNTIYF. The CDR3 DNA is TGTGCCAGCAGCTTAATCGCGGGGAAGGGAAACACCATATATTTT.

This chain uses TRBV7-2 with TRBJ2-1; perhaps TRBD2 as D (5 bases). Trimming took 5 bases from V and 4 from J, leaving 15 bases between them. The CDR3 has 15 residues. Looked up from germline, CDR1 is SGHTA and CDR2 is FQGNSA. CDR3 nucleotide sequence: TGTGCCAGCAGCATACCGGGATCGGGATACAATGAGCAGTTCTTC. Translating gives CASSIPGSGYNEQFF. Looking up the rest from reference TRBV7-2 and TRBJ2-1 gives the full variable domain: GAGVSQSPSNKVTEKGKDVELRCDPISGHTALYWYRQSLGQGLEFLIYFQGNSAPDKSGLPSDRFSAERTGGSVSTLTIQRTQQEDSAVYLCASSIPGSGYNEQFFGPGTRLTVL.

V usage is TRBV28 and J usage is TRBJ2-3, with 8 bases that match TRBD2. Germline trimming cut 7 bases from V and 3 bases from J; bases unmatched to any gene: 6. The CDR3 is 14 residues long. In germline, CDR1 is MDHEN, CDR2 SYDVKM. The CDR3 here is CASKAGGNTDTQYF. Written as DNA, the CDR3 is TGTGCCAGCAAGGCGGGAGGTAATACAGATACGCAGTATTTT.

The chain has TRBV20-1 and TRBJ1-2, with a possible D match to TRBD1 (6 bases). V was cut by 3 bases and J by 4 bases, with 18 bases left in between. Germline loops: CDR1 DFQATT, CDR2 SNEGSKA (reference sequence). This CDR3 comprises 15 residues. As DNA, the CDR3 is TGCAGTGCTAGTGAAGGGGGTGCAGGCGGCTATGGCTACACCTTC. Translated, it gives CSASEGGAGGYGYTF.

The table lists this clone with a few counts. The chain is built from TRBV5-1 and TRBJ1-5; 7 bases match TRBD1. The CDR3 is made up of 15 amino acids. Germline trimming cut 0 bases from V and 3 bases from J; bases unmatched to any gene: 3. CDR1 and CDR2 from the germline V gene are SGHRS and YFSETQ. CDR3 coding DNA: TGCGCCAGCAGCTTGGGGACAGGATTCAATCAGCCCCAGCATTTT. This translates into CASSLGTGFNQPQHF.

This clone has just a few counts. CDR3 nucleotide sequence: TGTGCCAGCAGCATGGGACTGTTCACAGATACGCAGTATTTT. Translation gives CASSMGLFTDTQYF. The chain joins TRBV11-2 to TRBJ2-3; D is perhaps TRBD2 (6 bases). V lost 5 bases and J lost 2, with 11 bases in between. Per germline, CDR1 SGHAT and CDR2 FQNNGV. The CDR3 is 14 amino acids. The full variable domain, rest sourced from reference TRBV11-2 and TRBJ2-3, is EAGVAQSPRYKIIEKRQSVAFWCNPISGHATLYWYQQILGQGPKLLIQFQNNGVVDDSQLPKDRFSAERLKGVDSTLKIQPAKLEDSAVYLCASSMGLFTDTQYFGPGTRLTVL.

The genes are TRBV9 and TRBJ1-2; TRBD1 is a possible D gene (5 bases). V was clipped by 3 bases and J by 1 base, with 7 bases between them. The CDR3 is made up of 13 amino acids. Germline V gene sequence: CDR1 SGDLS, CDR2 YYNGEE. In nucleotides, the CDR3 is TGTGCCAGCAGCGAGCAGGGTAACTATGGCTACACCTTC. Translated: CASSEQGNYGYTF.

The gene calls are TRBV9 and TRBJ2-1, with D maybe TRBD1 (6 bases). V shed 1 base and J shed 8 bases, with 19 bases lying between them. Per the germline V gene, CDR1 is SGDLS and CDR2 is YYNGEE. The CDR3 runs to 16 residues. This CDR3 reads CASSVRGSFGWDEQFF. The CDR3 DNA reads TGTGCCAGCAGCGTAAGGGGGAGTTTTGGCTGGGATGAGCAGTTCTTC.

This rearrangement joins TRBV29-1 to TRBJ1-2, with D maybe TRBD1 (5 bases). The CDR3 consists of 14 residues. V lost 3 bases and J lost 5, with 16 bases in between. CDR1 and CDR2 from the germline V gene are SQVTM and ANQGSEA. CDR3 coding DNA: TGCAGCGTTGAGCGATCGGGACTCTCATATGGCTACACCTTC. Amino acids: CSVERSGLSYGYTF.

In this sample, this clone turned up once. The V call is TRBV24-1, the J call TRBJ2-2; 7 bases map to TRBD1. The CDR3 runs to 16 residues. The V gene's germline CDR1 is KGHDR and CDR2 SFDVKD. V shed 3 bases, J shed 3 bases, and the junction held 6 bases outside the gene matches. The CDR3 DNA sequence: TGTGCCACCAGTGATCCCGGGACAGCTGACACCGGGGAGCTGTTTTTT. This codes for CATSDPGTADTGELFF.

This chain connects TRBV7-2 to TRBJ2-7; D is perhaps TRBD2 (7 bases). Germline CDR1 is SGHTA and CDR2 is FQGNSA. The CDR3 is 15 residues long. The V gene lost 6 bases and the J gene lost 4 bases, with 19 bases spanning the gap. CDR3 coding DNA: TGTGCCAGCAGACGCAGGGAGGGGGACACATACGAGCAGTACTTC. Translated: CASRRREGDTYEQYF.

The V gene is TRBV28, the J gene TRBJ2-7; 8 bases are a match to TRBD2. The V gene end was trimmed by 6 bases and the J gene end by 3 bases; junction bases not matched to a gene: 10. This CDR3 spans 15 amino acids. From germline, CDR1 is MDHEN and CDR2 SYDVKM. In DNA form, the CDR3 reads TGTGCCAGCAGGGCCACTAGCGGATACGACTACGAGCAGTACTTC. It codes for CASRATSGYDYEQYF.

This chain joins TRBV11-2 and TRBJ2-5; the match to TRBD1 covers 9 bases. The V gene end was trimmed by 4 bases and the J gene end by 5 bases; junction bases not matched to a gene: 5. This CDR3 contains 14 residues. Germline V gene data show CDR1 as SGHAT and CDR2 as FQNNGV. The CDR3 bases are TGTGCCAGCAGCTCGGCCGGGACAGGGGAGACCCAGTACTTC. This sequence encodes CASSSAGTGETQYF.

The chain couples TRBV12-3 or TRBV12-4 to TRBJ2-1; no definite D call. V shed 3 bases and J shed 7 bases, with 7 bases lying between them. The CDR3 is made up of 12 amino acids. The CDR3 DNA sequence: TGTGCCAGCAGTTTTACGGTGAATGAGCAGTTCTTC. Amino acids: CASSFTVNEQFF.

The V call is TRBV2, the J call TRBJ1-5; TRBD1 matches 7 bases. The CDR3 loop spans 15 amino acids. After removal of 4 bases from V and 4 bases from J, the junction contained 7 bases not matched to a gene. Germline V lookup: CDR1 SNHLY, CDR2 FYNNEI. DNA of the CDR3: TGTGCCAGCAGTGGAGGGACAGCTACTAATCAGCCCCAGCATTTT. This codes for CASSGGTATNQPQHF.

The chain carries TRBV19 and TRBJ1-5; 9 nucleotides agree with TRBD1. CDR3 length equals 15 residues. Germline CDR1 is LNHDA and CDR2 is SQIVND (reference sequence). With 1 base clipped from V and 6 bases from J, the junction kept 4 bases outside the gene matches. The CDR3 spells CASSIVQGASQPQHF. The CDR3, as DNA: TGTGCCAGTAGTATAGTACAGGGGGCGAGTCAGCCCCAGCATTTT.

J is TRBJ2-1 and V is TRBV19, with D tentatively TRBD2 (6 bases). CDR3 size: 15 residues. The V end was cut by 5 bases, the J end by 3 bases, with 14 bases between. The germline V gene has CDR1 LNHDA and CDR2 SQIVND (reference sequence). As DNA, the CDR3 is TGTGCCAGTAGTCTAACCGGGACTTTCTACAATGAGCAGTTCTTC. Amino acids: CASSLTGTFYNEQFF.

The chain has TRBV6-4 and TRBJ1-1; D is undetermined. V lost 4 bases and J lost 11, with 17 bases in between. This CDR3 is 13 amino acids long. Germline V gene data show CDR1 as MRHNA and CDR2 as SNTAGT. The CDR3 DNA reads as TGTGCCAGCAGTGCTCTGGGCCCAGATGACGCTTTCTTT. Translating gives CASSALGPDDAFF.

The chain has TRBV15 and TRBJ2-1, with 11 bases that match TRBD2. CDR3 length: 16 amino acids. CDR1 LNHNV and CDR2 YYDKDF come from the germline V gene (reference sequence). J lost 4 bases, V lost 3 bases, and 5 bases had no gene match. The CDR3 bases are TGTGCCACCAGCAGCGAGCTAGCGGGAGGTTACAATGAGCAGTTCTTC. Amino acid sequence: CATSSELAGGYNEQFF.

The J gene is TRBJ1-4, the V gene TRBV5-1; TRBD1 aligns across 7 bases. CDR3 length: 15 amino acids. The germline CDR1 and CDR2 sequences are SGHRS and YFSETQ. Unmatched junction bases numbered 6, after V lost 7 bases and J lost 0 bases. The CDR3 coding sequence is TGCGCCAGCTCCTTCCAGGGGGCAACTAATGAAAAACTGTTTTTT. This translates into CASSFQGATNEKLFF.

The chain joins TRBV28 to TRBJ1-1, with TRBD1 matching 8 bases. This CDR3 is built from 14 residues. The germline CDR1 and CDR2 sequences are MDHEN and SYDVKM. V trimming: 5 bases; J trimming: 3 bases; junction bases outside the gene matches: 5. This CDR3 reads CASSHSTGDTEAFF. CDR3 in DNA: TGTGCCAGCAGTCACTCGACAGGGGACACTGAAGCTTTCTTT. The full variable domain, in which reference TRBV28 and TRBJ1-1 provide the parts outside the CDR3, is DVKVTQSSRYLVKRTGEKVFLECVQDMDHENMFWYRQDPGLGLRLIYFSYDVKMKEKGDIPEGYSVSREKKERFSLILESASTNQTSMYLCASSHSTGDTEAFFGQGTRLTVV.

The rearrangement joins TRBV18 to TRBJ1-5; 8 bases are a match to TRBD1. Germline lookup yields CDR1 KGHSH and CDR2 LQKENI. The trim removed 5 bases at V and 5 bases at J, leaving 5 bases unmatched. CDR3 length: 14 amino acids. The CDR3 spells CASSSQGVDQPQHF. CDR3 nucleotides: TGTGCCAGCTCATCACAGGGGGTGGATCAGCCCCAGCATTTT. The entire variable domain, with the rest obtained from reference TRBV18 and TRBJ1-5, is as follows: NAGVMQNPRHLVRRRGQEARLRCSPMKGHSHVYWYRQLPEEGLKFMVYLQKENIIDESGMPKERFSAEFPKEGPSILRIQQVVRGDSAAYFCASSSQGVDQPQHFGDGTRLSIL.

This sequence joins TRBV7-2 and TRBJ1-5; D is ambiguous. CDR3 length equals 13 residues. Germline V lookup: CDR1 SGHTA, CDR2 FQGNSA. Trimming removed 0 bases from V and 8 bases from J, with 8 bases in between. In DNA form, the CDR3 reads TGTGCCAGCAGCTTAGCGAGAGATAAGCCCCAGCATTTT. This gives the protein CASSLARDKPQHF.

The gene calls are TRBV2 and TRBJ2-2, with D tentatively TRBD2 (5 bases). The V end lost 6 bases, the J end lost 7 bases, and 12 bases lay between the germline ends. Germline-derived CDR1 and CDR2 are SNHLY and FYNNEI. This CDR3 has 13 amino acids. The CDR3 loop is CASRNEGFGELFF. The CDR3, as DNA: TGTGCCAGCAGAAACGAGGGCTTCGGGGAGCTGTTTTTT. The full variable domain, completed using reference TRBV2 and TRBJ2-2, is EPEVTQTPSHQVTQMGQEVILRCVPISNHLYFYWYRQILGQKVEFLVSFYNNEISEKSEIFDDQFSVERPDGSNFTLKIRSTKLEDSAMYFCASRNEGFGELFFGEGSRLTVL.

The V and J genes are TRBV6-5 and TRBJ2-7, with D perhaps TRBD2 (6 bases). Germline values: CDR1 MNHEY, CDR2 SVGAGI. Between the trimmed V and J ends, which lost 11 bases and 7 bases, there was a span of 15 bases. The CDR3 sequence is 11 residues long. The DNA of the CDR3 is TGTGCCGGGCAGGGCGGGGAAGAGCAGTACTTC. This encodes CAGQGGEEQYF.

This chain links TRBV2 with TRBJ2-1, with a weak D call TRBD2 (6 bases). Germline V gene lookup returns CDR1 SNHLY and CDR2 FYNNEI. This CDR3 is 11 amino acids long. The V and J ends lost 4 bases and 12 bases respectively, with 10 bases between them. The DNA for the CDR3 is TGTGCCAGCAGTGTTGGGGACTCGCAGTTCTTC. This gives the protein CASSVGDSQFF.